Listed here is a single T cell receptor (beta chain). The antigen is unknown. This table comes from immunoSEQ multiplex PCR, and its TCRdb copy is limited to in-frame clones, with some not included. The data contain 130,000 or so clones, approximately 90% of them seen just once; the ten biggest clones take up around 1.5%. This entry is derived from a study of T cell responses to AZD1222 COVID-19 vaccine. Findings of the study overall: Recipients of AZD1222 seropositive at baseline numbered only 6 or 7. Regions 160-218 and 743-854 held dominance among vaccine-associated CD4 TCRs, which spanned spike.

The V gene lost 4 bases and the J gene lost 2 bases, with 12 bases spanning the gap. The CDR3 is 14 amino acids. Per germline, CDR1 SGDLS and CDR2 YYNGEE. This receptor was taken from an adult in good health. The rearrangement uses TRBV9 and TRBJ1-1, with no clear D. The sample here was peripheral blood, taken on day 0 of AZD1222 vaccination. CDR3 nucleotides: TGTGCCAGCAGCTCAACATCCACTAACACTGAAGCTTTCTTT. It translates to CASSSTSTNTEAFF.